This TCR beta chain was sequenced during a study of glioma-infiltrating T cells. Note on this clonotype: Antigen unknown. This clone may be a read error of a much larger clone one base away.

Amplification of TCR alpha and beta CDR3 regions from RNA used iRepertoire nested multiplex PCR. One-step reverse transcription and amplification started from approximately 100-400 ng of tissue mRNA or PBMC total RNA. Each CDR3 protein gets one entry after TCRdb re-called the multiplex PCR reads with MiXCR. The data hold about 99,000 distinct CDR3 sequences, with about 30% observed a single time. Notes on the study in general: Non-neoplastic patients had below-expected tissue-blood divergence, while all gliomas exceeded expectation.

Germline V lookup: CDR1 DFQATT, CDR2 SNEGSKA (reference sequence). V lost 4 bases and J lost 10, with 17 bases in between. The CDR3 is made up of 14 amino acids. The sequenced sample consisted of glioma tissue, nonneoplastic brain tissue, or PBMCs (not recorded which). This sequence was found in a human donor with low-grade glioma or glioblastoma, undergoing nonglioma brain surgery, or in good health (not recorded which). V usage is TRBV20-1 and J usage is TRBJ1-6; D uncertain. This chain's CDR3 is CSAIPLEEGSPLHF. In DNA form, the CDR3 reads TGCAGTGCTATACCCTTGGAGGAGGGATCACCCCTCCACTTT.